This TCR beta chain was identified in a study of blood T cells in healthy people across ages. Study results and limitations: As age increased, TCR beta diversity per million T cells fell in a roughly linear fashion.

The V and J ends lost 0 bases and 2 bases, in that order; junction bases with no gene match: 1. The germline V gene has CDR1 LGHDT and CDR2 YNNKEL (reference sequence). This CDR3 is 14 amino acids long. Concerning this clonotype: Its cognate antigen is unknown.

Using a J-beta primer mix together with a sample-barcoded 5' primer, a second PCR was run for roughly 6 to 12 cycles. Each cDNA molecule received a tag from a template-switch adaptor that had 12 random nucleotides. TCRdb fed the 5' RACE reads into MiXCR, producing one record per CDR3 protein. The repertoire has about 620,000 distinct CDR3 sequences, 20% to 25% of them found once; the top ten carry under 4%. The chain links TRBV3-1 to TRBJ2-7, with 7 bases lining up with TRBD2. The receptor comes from a man between 65 and 80 years old in good health. Sequencing was done on a sample of blood. Here the CDR3 DNA reads TGTGCCAGCAGCCAAGACGCGGGGGCCTACGAGCAGTACTTC. Translating it yields CASSQDAGAYEQYF.